This T cell receptor (beta chain) was identified during a study of T cells after yellow fever vaccination. This CDR3 region has 15 residues. With V trimmed by 1 base and J by 4 bases, 7 bases remained unmatched. In germline, CDR1 is LNHDA, CDR2 SQIVND (reference sequence). This clonotype was found a few times. In TCRdb, the 5' RACE reads were re-called with MiXCR into one record per CDR3 protein. Of fewer than 650,000 distinct CDR3 sequences listed, around a fifth are singletons. The clonotype comes from a man aged 18-30 years who received the YFV17D yellow fever vaccine. J is TRBJ2-7 and V is TRBV19; 7 bases are a match to TRBD1. Specimen: PBMCs, collected approximately 20 days after the first yellow fever vaccination. The chain's CDR3 is CASSIGTGDAYEQYF. In DNA, the CDR3 is TGTGCCAGTAGTATAGGGACAGGCGATGCTTACGAGCAGTACTTC.